This TCR beta chain was sequenced in a study of tumor-infiltrating lymphocytes in primary liver carcinoma. This clonotype was counted ten times or more. With a constant-region primer, TCR beta cDNA was made from 400 to 550 ng of total RNA. Sequencing libraries for TCR beta derived from three nested multiplex PCR rounds that used slightly modified ARM-PCR. Two initial PCR rounds of about 11 cycles each paired TRBV1-TRBV30 forward primers with a C-beta reverse primer. Via MiXCR, TCRdb re-called the multiplex PCR reads, giving one row per CDR3 protein. The data hold about 350,000 distinct CDR3 sequences, with 65% observed a single time. CDR3 size: 14 residues. V shed 10 bases and J shed 0 bases, with 16 bases lying between them. CDR1 MNHEY and CDR2 SVGAGI come from the germline V gene. The study extracted blood RNA from unsorted whole blood and also extracted germline DNA.

This clonotype was sampled from a man aged 35 to 55 with primary liver carcinoma and hepatitis B virus infection. Sequencing was performed on peripheral blood. V gene TRBV6-5 combines with J gene TRBJ2-7, with D maybe TRBD2 (6 bases). The CDR3 sequence is CATASGPSSYEQYF. CDR3 DNA sequence: TGTGCCACGGCGAGCGGGCCAAGCTCCTACGAGCAGTACTTC.